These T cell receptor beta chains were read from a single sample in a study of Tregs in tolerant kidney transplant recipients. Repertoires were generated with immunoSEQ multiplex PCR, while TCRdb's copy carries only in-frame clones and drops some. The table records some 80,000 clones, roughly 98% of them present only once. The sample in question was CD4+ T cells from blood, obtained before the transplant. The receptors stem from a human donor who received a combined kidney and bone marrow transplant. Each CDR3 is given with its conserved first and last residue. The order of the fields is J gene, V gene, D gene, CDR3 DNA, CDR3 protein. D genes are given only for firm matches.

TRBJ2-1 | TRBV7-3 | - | TGTGCCAGCAGCTTAGATTCAGGGGCGTACAATGAGCAGTTCTTC | CASSLDSGAYNEQFF
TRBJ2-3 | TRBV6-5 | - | TGTGCCAGCAGACAGGACCTCACAGATACGCAGTATTTT | CASRQDLTDTQYF
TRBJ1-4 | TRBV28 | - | TGTGCCAGCAGTTTTCTTGGGAGGGCTGAAAAACTGTTTTTT | CASSFLGRAEKLFF
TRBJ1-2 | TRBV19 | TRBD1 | TGTGCCAGCCAAATGAAAGGGGGCAGTGGCTACACCTTC | CASQMKGGSGYTF
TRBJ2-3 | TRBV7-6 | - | TGTGCCAGCAGCCCACCAGGGGGGCCACCAGATACGCAGTATTTT | CASSPPGGPPDTQYF
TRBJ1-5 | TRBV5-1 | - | TGCGCCAGCAGCTTGGACGGGAATAGCAATCAGCCCCAGCATTTT | CASSLDGNSNQPQHF
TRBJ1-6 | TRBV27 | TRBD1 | TGTGCCAGCAGTTTAGGGTACCGGGACAGGGGCCTTCATAATTCACCCCTCCACTTT | CASSLGYRDRGLHNSPLHF
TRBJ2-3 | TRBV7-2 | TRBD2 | TGTGCCAGCAGCTTAGGGGTGGGGGGGATTAACACAGATACGCAGTATTTT | CASSLGVGGINTDTQYF
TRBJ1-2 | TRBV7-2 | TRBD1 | TGTGCCAGCAGCTTAGGGACAGGGGGAGGCTACACCTTC | CASSLGTGGGYTF
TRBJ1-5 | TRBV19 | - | TGTGCCAGTAGTATAAGGTACAGCAGCAATCAGCCCCAGCATTTT | CASSIRYSSNQPQHF